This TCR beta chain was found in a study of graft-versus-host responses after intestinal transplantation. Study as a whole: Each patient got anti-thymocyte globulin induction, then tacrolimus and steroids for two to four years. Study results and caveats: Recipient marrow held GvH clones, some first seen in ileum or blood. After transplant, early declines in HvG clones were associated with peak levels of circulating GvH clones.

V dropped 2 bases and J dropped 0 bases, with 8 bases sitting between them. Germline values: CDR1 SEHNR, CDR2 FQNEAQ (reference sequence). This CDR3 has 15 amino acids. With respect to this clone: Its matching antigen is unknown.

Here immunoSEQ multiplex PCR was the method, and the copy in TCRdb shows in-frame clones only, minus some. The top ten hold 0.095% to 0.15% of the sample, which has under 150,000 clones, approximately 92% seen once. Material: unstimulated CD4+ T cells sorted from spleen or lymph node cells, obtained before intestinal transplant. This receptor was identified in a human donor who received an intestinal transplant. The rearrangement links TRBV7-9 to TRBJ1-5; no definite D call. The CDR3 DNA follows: TGTGCCAGCAGCTTAACGGCCGATAGCAATCAGCCCCAGCATTTT. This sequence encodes CASSLTADSNQPQHF. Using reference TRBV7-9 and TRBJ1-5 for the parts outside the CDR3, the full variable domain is DTGVSQNPRHKITKRGQNVTFRCDPISEHNRLYWYRQTLGQGPEFLTYFQNEAQLEKSRLLSDRFSAERPKGSFSTLEIQRTEQGDSAMYLCASSLTADSNQPQHFGDGTRLSIL.